These 29 T cell receptor beta chains came from one sample sequenced in a study of blood T cells in healthy people across ages. A sample-barcoded 5' primer and a J-beta primer mix were used in a second PCR of roughly 6 to 11 cycles. From the 5' RACE reads, TCRdb called clonotypes with MiXCR, one entry per CDR3 protein. This sample has about 970,000 distinct CDR3 sequences; roughly 47% occur once, and the top ten carry about 21%. Sequenced input: blood. The source is an older woman in good health.

The V gene is TRBV10-2, the J gene TRBJ2-7; tentative D call: TRBD1 (6 bases). Per the germline V gene, CDR1 is WSHSY and CDR2 is SAAADI. The CDR3 has 14 amino acids. V was shortened by 10 bases and J by 4 bases, with 20 bases between the two germline ends. The CDR3 bases are TGCGCCACCCCCAAAAACGGGACAACTTACGAGCAGTACTTC. As protein: CATPKNGTTYEQYF.

The V call is TRBV20-1, the J call TRBJ2-5, with D perhaps matching TRBD2 (6 bases). This CDR3 comprises 14 residues. Germline lookup yields CDR1 DFQATT and CDR2 SNEGSKA (reference sequence). V lost 5 bases and J lost 0, with 13 bases in between. CDR3 protein: CSAGVPGDQETQYF. The CDR3 DNA sequence: TGCAGTGCTGGAGTACCGGGAGACCAAGAGACCCAGTACTTC.

This clonotype has only a few counts. The chain joins TRBV7-9 to TRBJ2-4, with D unclear. The DNA end is a closer match to TRBJ2-7, so the J assignment may be wrong. The CDR3 length is 12 residues. CDR1 is SEHNR and CDR2 is FQNEAQ in the germline V gene (reference sequence). CDR3 sequence: CASSSPDDEQYF. CDR3 nucleotides: TGTGCCAGCAGTTCCCCGGATGACGAGCAGTACTTC.

This clonotype was detected once. The chain couples TRBV27 to TRBJ1-4; D remains unclear. Germline V gene sequence: CDR1 MNHEY, CDR2 SMNVEV (reference sequence). Trimming stripped 5 bases from V and 2 bases from J, with 12 bases between. The CDR3 contains 15 residues. The CDR3 DNA follows: TGTGCCAGCAGTCCATTAGGAGAGACTAATGAAAAACTGTTTTTT. This encodes CASSPLGETNEKLFF.

This chain links TRBV7-9 with TRBJ2-3, with no clear D. The CDR3 is 15 residues long. Per the germline V gene, CDR1 is SEHNR and CDR2 is FQNEAQ (reference sequence). V shed 5 bases and J shed 2 bases, with 14 bases lying between them. The chain's CDR3 is CASSPLGPYTDTQYF. The CDR3 coding sequence is TGTGCCAGCAGCCCCCTCGGGCCCTACACAGATACGCAGTATTTT. The full variable domain, completed using reference TRBV7-9 and TRBJ2-3, is DTGVSQNPRHKITKRGQNVTFRCDPISEHNRLYWYRQTLGQGPEFLTYFQNEAQLEKSRLLSDRFSAERPKGSFSTLEIQRTEQGDSAMYLCASSPLGPYTDTQYFGPGTRLTVL.

V and J are TRBV4-3 and TRBJ2-7; 10 bases agree with TRBD2. The CDR3 extends over 16 amino acids. Germline CDR1 LGHNA, CDR2 YSLEER. Trimming cost V 0 bases and J 6 bases; bases outside gene matches: 8. CDR3 protein: CASSQDRSGRATEQYF. As DNA, the CDR3 is TGCGCCAGCAGCCAAGATCGAAGCGGGAGGGCTACCGAGCAGTACTTC.

This clonotype was observed a few times. The V call is TRBV7-6, the J call TRBJ2-5, with TRBD2 identical over 8 bases. Unmatched junction bases numbered 19, after V lost 5 bases and J lost 11 bases. The CDR3 runs 16 residues. Germline V gene data show CDR1 as SGHVS and CDR2 as FNYEAQ. The CDR3 DNA sequence: TGTGCCAGCAGCCCCGAGACTCACGGACTAGCAGTAGAGCAGTACTTC. Encoded protein: CASSPETHGLAVEQYF. Filled out from reference TRBV7-6 and TRBJ2-5, the complete variable domain reads GAGVSQSPRYKVTKRGQDVALRCDPISGHVSLYWYRQALGQGPEFLTYFNYEAQQDKSGLPNDRFSAERPEGSISTLTIQRTEQRDSAMYRCASSPETHGLAVEQYFGPGTRLLVL.

As to this clonotype: One end of the junction varies from germline; a read error may be responsible. The CDR3 DNA reads TGTGCCAGCAGTGCTACAGGCTCTACTAATGAAAAGCTGTTTTTT. This gives the protein CASSATGSTNEKLFF. This chain connects TRBV12-3 or TRBV12-4 to TRBJ1-4; D perhaps matches TRBD1 (5 bases). The CDR3 sequence is 15 residues long.

J is TRBJ2-5 and V is TRBV7-6, with 7 bases lining up with TRBD1. This CDR3 has 15 amino acids. Germline V gene data show CDR1 as SGHVS and CDR2 as FNYEAQ. The ends lost 0 bases at V and 3 bases at J; junction bases unmatched: 4. This CDR3 reads CASSLATGWKETQYF. In DNA form, the CDR3 reads TGTGCCAGCAGCTTAGCGACAGGGTGGAAAGAGACCCAGTACTTC.

The V call is TRBV27, the J call TRBJ2-5; 11 nucleotides agree with TRBD1. After removal of 10 bases from V and 11 bases from J, the junction contained 18 bases not matched to a gene. Germline-derived CDR1 and CDR2 are MNHEY and SMNVEV (reference sequence). CDR3 length: 15 residues. This CDR3 reads CATLSVDRGLNEQYF. As DNA, the CDR3 is TGTGCCACCCTCTCAGTGGACAGGGGGCTCAATGAGCAGTACTTC.

The chain combines TRBV4-2 with TRBJ2-5; 12 bases are a match to TRBD2. The ends lost 4 bases at V and 2 bases at J; junction bases unmatched: 8. The CDR3 runs 17 residues. The V gene's germline CDR1 is LGHNA and CDR2 YNFKEQ. The CDR3 nucleotides are TGTGCCAGCAGCCGGCCGACTAGCGGGAGTAGGCAAGAGACCCAGTACTTC. It encodes CASSRPTSGSRQETQYF.

This chain connects TRBV5-6 to TRBJ2-7; D is possibly TRBD1 (10 bases). Germline loops: CDR1 SGHDT, CDR2 YYEEEE. This CDR3 spans 18 amino acids. Trimming took 0 bases from V and 5 from J, leaving 24 bases between them. The CDR3 reads CASSLAGGGDRGVHEQYF. In DNA form, the CDR3 reads TGTGCCAGCAGCTTGGCTGGCGGGGGGGACAGGGGTGTCCACGAGCAGTACTTC.

This sequence joins TRBV20-1 and TRBJ2-6, with D perhaps matching TRBD1 or TRBD2 (5 bases each). Trimming shortened V by 3 bases and J by 0 bases, and 18 bases separated the two germline ends. From germline, CDR1 is DFQATT and CDR2 SNEGSKA (reference sequence). This CDR3 has 18 residues. The CDR3 DNA reads as TGCAGTGCTAGTAGGGGATTGGGACGCAGCTCTGGGGCCAACGTCCTGACTTTC. Amino acid sequence: CSASRGLGRSSGANVLTF.

CDR3 residues: CSASSAITDTQYF. The CDR3 bases are TGCAGTGCTAGTTCAGCGATCACAGATACGCAGTATTTT. The chain uses TRBV20-1 and TRBJ2-3; D is uncertain. V lost 3 bases, J lost 2 bases, and 9 bases lay in between. CDR1 and CDR2 (germline): DFQATT, SNEGSKA (reference sequence). This CDR3 has 13 amino acids.

This clonotype was seen many times. The rearrangement uses TRBV28 and TRBJ1-1; no reliable D call. Germline V lookup: CDR1 MDHEN, CDR2 SYDVKM. V gave up 6 bases and J gave up 0 bases, with 2 bases separating them. The CDR3 totals 11 residues. CDR3 protein: CASRLNTEAFF. The DNA of the CDR3 is TGTGCCAGCAGGTTGAACACTGAAGCTTTCTTT.

About this clonotype: At one of its ends the junction is not consistent with the germline gene, which may arise from a read error. The rearrangement joins TRBV28 to TRBJ2-3; D gene ambiguous. The CDR3 has 12 amino acids. The germline V gene encodes CDR1 MDHEN and CDR2 SYDVKM. CDR3 DNA: TGTGCCAGCAGGTTATACGGGTACGCGCAGTATTTT. The encoded protein is CASRLYGYAQYF.

The rearrangement links TRBV12-3 or TRBV12-4 to TRBJ2-5; D ambiguous. With 6 bases removed from V and 11 bases from J, the gap between germline ends came to 25 bases. This CDR3 is 15 amino acids long. CDR3 loop: CASSQTGAQSNEQYF. The CDR3 nucleotides are TGTGCCAGCAGCCAGACCGGCGCCCAGTCCAATGAGCAGTACTTC.

The gene calls are TRBV6-2 or TRBV6-3 and TRBJ1-5, with a tentative D call TRBD1 (6 bases). The germline V and J ends were trimmed by 8 bases and 6 bases, with 26 bases remaining between them. CDR3 length equals 17 residues. CDR1 and CDR2 from the germline V gene are MNHEY and SVGEGT. The CDR3 sequence is CASEDEQGPVAFQPQHF. The CDR3 nucleotides read TGTGCCAGCGAAGACGAGCAGGGGCCGGTTGCGTTTCAGCCCCAGCATTTT.

The chain combines TRBV15 with TRBJ2-7, with a possible D match to TRBD1 (6 bases). Trimming cost V 3 bases and J 3 bases, with 21 bases left between them. CDR3 size: 17 residues. Germline V lookup: CDR1 LNHNV, CDR2 YYDKDF (reference sequence). CDR3 DNA: TGTGCCACCAGCAGGGGACAAGGGTGGACAAGAGACTACGAGCAGTACTTC. This encodes CATSRGQGWTRDYEQYF. The full variable domain, its missing parts supplied by reference TRBV15 and TRBJ2-7, is DAMVIQNPRYQVTQFGKPVTLSCSQTLNHNVMYWYQQKSSQAPKLLFHYYDKDFNNEADTPDNFQSRRPNTSFCFLDIRSPGLGDTAMYLCATSRGQGWTRDYEQYFGPGTRLTVT.

The sample holds a few counts of this clonotype. The chain joins TRBV2 to TRBJ2-7; 8 nucleotides line up with TRBD1. This CDR3 contains 15 residues. Germline V gene sequence: CDR1 SNHLY, CDR2 FYNNEI. V lost 5 bases, J lost 0 bases, and 6 bases stayed unmatched. The CDR3 loop is CASSRGRGHSYEQYF. In DNA form, the CDR3 reads TGTGCCAGCAGTAGGGGCAGGGGGCACTCCTACGAGCAGTACTTC.

This clonotype was counted between two and nine times. The chain couples TRBV29-1 to TRBJ2-1, with 8 bases lining up with TRBD2. This CDR3 region has 15 residues. The V segment lost 8 bases and the J segment 1 base; nucleotides outside the gene matches: 10. Germline CDR1 is SQVTM and CDR2 is ANQGSEA. This CDR3 is CSLWGREVSYNEQFF. The CDR3 DNA reads TGCAGCCTTTGGGGGCGGGAGGTATCCTACAATGAGCAGTTCTTC.

Turning to this clonotype: The junction and the germline gene differ at one end; a read error may be behind it. The gene calls are TRBV28 and TRBJ2-1, with 9 bases fitting TRBD1. The CDR3 spans 17 residues. Germline V gene lookup returns CDR1 MDHEN and CDR2 SYDVKM. The CDR3 sequence is CASRPGTGSSGYNVQFF. DNA for the CDR3: TGTGCCAGCAGACCCGGGACAGGGAGCTCAGGGTACAATGTGCAGTTCTTC.

This clonotype has a handful of counts. This chain links TRBV9 with TRBJ2-3; 12 bases fit TRBD2. The CDR3 loop spans 18 amino acids. The V gene's germline CDR1 is SGDLS and CDR2 YYNGEE. V was clipped by 4 bases and J by 2 bases; unmatched bases: 11. The CDR3 DNA reads as TGTGCCAGCAGCATCGGGGGGCGGACTAGCGGGATCACAGATACGCAGTATTTT. This sequence encodes CASSIGGRTSGITDTQYF.

This chain links TRBV6-5 with TRBJ1-2, with 10 nucleotides matching TRBD1. V lost 2 bases and J lost 5; bases outside the gene matches: 8. The CDR3 length is 16 residues. Germline V gene sequence: CDR1 MNHEY, CDR2 SVGAGI. The DNA for the CDR3 is TGTGCCAGCAGTTACGACTCCAGACAGGGGGCGTATGGCTACACCTTC. It translates to CASSYDSRQGAYGYTF.

With regard to this clonotype: The junction departs from germline at one end; a sequencing error may be responsible. This chain links TRBV6-5 with TRBJ2-3, with 7 bases that match TRBD2. Germline CDR1 reads MNHEY; CDR2 reads SVGAGI. CDR3 length: 16 amino acids. CDR3 sequence: CASSSRGEEVTETQYF. For the CDR3, the DNA is TGTGCCAGCAGTTCCCGGGGGGAGGAAGTCACAGAGACGCAGTATTTT.

V and J are TRBV4-1 and TRBJ2-1, with no clear D. The CDR3 consists of 14 residues. V lost 3 bases and J 6 bases, leaving 12 bases between the germline ends. CDR1 is MGHRA and CDR2 is YSYEKL in the germline V gene. The CDR3 DNA follows: TGCGCCAGCAGCCACCTCGCTTCCAGCAATGAGCAGTTCTTC. Translated, it gives CASSHLASSNEQFF.

This clonotype appeared a few times. The chain combines TRBV12-3 or TRBV12-4 with TRBJ2-3; D possibly corresponds to TRBD2 (5 bases). The length of the CDR3 is 12 residues. V shed 8 bases and J shed 3 bases, with 9 bases lying between them. In DNA, the CDR3 is TGTGCCAGCGCAACTAGGACAGATACGCAGTATTTT. Protein sequence: CASATRTDTQYF.

The genes are TRBV20-1 and TRBJ2-5; D unresolved. CDR1 is DFQATT, CDR2 SNEGSKA, per germline (reference sequence). This CDR3 has 12 amino acids. V was trimmed by 7 bases and J by 2 bases, leaving 11 bases between them. The CDR3 reads CSGRNEQETQYF. DNA of the CDR3: TGCAGTGGGCGCAACGAGCAAGAGACCCAGTACTTC.

This chain connects TRBV29-1 to TRBJ2-3, with 8 nucleotides matching TRBD2. This CDR3 contains 14 residues. Germline V lookup: CDR1 SQVTM, CDR2 ANQGSEA. V dropped 7 bases and J dropped 6; count of bases not matched to a gene: 12. The DNA for the CDR3 is TGCAGCGATAAAAGAGGACTAGCTCGGGATACGCAGTATTTT. Protein sequence: CSDKRGLARDTQYF.